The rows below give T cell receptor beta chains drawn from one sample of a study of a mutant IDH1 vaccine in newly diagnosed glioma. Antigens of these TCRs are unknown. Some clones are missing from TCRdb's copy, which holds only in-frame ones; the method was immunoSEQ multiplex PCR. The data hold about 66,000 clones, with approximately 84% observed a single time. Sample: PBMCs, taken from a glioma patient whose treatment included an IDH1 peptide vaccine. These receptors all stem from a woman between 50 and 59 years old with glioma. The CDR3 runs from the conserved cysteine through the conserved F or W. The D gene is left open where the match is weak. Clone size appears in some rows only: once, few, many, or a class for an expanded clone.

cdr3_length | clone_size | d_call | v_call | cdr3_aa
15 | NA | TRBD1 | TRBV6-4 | CASRGTGSGANVLTF
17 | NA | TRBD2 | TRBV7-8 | CASSRTSGGSSSYEQYF
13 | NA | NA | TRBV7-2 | CASSFGLRVAQFF
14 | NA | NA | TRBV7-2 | CASSLEPIGNEQFF
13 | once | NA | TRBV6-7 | CASSYSQLYTIYF
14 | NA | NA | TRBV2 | CADQLIAPEGEQYF
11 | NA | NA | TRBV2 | CASSALHEQYF
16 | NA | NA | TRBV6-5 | CASSSLRGELNYGYTF
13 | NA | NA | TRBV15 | CATSRVTNYGYTF
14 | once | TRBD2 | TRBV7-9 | CASSPLAGGLEQYF
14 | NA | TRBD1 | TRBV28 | CASRTNLGGEEQFF
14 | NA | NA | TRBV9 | CASSVDPDTGELFF
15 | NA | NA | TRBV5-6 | CASSLSRRDNSPLHF
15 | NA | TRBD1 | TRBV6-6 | CASSYSGQGSIEQYF
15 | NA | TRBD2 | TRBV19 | CASSIGGDPLYEQYF
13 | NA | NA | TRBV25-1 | CASTQGSKNIQYF
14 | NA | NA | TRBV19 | CASSIDSRTGELFF
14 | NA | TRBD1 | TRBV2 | CASSTGGTNYGYTF
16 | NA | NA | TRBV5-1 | CASSSSRGPPTGELFF
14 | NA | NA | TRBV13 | CASSLEQGTDTQYF
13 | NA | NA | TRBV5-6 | CASSRGSSYEQYF
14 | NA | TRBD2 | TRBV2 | CASTIAGGRETQYF
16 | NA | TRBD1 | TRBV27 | CASSSSGDRVGEGYTF
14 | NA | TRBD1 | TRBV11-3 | CASSQTGSDQPQHF
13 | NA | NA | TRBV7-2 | CASSRNLGGEQYF
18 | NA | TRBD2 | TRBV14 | CASSQGLTAGLSYNEQFF
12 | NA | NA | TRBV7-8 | CASSYGNYEQYF
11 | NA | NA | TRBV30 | CAWSRTGELFF
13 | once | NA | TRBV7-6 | CASSLSSSYEQYF
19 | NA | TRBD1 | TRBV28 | CASSNGFWGQSNSNQPQHF
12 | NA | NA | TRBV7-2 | CASSLGFPGAFF
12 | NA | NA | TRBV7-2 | CASTHPPYEQYF
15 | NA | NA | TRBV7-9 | CASSPRWAEGTEAFF
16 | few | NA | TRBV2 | CASNEDGGESNQPQHF
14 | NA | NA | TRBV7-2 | CASSLGHINTEAFF
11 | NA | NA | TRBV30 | CAWGIGYGYTF
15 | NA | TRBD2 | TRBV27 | CASSFVGASGGVLDF
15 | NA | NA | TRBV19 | CASQIASHMNTEAFF
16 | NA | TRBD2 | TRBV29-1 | CSVEIAGVSSYNEQFF
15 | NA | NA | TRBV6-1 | CASSGKTGTAYEQYF
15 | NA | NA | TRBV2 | CASSTDGSSGNTIYF
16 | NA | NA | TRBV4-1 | CASNNPGGWGTGELFF
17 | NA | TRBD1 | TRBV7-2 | CASSRVGTGGFGAEAFF
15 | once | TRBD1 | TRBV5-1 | CASSQTGAPDGSQYF
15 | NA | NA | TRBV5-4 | CASSLEGVRAGELFF
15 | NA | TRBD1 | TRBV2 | CASSSQGAKNYGYTF